This T cell receptor beta chain was sequenced in a study of T-cell reconstitution after alpha-beta-depleted transplantation in children. This CDR3 spans 17 amino acids. Between the trimmed V and J ends, which lost 1 base and 4 bases, there was a span of 17 bases. Germline V lookup: CDR1 SGHRS, CDR2 YFSETQ. This sample's TCRbeta library carried unique molecular identifier barcodes. TCRdb ran MiXCR on the PCR reads and lists one entry per CDR3 protein. The sample has 600,000 to 800,000 distinct CDR3 sequences, around 13% seen once; the top ten hold around 0.76%. The source was PBMCs, collected before TCRalphabeta/CD19-depleted stem cell transplant. This sequence was found in a girl aged 2 to 10 with congenital amegakaryocytic thrombocytopenia, due to receive a stem cell transplant. The chain recombines TRBV5-1 with TRBJ2-2; D is possibly TRBD1 or TRBD2 (5 bases each). This CDR3 is CASSLPGGGGPTGELFF. CDR3 nucleotide sequence: TGCGCCAGCAGCTTGCCCGGAGGTGGGGGACCCACCGGGGAGCTGTTTTTT. The complete variable domain, with remaining parts taken from reference TRBV5-1 and TRBJ2-2, reads KAGVTQTPRYLIKTRGQQVTLSCSPISGHRSVSWYQQTPGQGLQFLFEYFSETQRNKGNFPGRFSGRQFSNSRSEMNVSTLELGDSALYLCASSLPGGGGPTGELFFGEGSRLTVL.